The 10 T cell receptor beta chains reported below all come from one sample, sequenced in a study of shared clonotypes between healthy human individuals. Libraries were prepared by immunoSEQ multiplex PCR; TCRdb keeps only in-frame clonotypes and omits some of them. This table has approximately 480,000 clones, about 79% appearing once. Sequenced material: PBMCs. These receptors were collected from a woman aged 40 to 50 in good health. Some clones in this sample may be carry-over from other donors' samples.

The chain links TRBV7-3 to TRBJ1-3; D not certain. The V gene lost 5 bases and the J gene lost 0 bases, with 8 bases spanning the gap. The germline V gene encodes CDR1 SGHTA and CDR2 FQGTGA. This CDR3 region has 14 residues. The CDR3 loop is CASSTQVSGNTIYF. For the CDR3, the DNA is TGTGCCAGCAGCACCCAGGTCTCTGGAAACACCATATATTTT. Together with reference TRBV7-3 and TRBJ1-3, the CDR3 gives the full variable domain: GAGVSQTPSNKVTEKGKYVELRCDPISGHTALYWYRQSLGQGPEFLIYFQGTGAADDSGLPNDRFFAVRPEGSVSTLKIQRTERGDSAVYLCASSTQVSGNTIYFGEGSWLTVV.

J is TRBJ2-7 and V is TRBV7-2; 7 bases align to TRBD2. The ends lost 4 bases at V and 7 bases at J; junction bases unmatched: 13. Germline V lookup: CDR1 SGHTA, CDR2 FQGNSA. The length of the CDR3 is 15 residues. CDR3 sequence: CASSSRVAGLSEQYF. The CDR3 nucleotides read TGTGCCAGCAGCTCCCGGGTAGCGGGCCTCTCGGAGCAGTACTTC.

This chain links TRBV9 with TRBJ2-3, with TRBD2 matching 7 bases. V lost 0 bases to trimming and J lost 4 bases; unmatched junction nucleotides: 5. The CDR3 has 15 residues. The germline gives CDR1 SGDLS, CDR2 YYNGEE. The CDR3 is CASSVGSGNSDTQYF. CDR3 nucleotides: TGTGCCAGCAGCGTAGGAAGCGGGAATTCAGATACGCAGTATTTT. The full variable domain, with the rest looked up from reference TRBV9 and TRBJ2-3, is DSGVTQTPKHLITATGQRVTLRCSPRSGDLSVYWYQQSLDQGLQFLIQYYNGEERAKGNILERFSAQQFPDLHSELNLSSLELGDSALYFCASSVGSGNSDTQYFGPGTRLTVL.

The chain carries TRBV18 and TRBJ2-7; D is possibly TRBD1 (5 bases). CDR1 and CDR2 from the germline V gene are KGHSH and LQKENI. Trimming pared 6 bases from V and 0 bases from J, leaving 12 bases between. CDR3 length equals 14 residues. The CDR3 nucleotides are TGTGCCAGCTCGCTTGAGACAGACTCCTACGAGCAGTACTTC. It codes for CASSLETDSYEQYF.

The chain uses TRBV27 and TRBJ2-5; 8 bases map to TRBD1. V was pared by 6 bases and J by 3 bases, with 6 bases of the junction left unmatched. The CDR3 is 14 residues long. Per the germline V gene, CDR1 is MNHEY and CDR2 is SMNVEV (reference sequence). The CDR3 DNA is TGTGCCAGCAGCGAACAGGGGGGAAAAGAGACCCAGTACTTC. Residues: CASSEQGGKETQYF.

As for this clone: Just one base apart from a much larger clone, this may be a read error. This chain connects TRBV9 to TRBJ2-3; 7 nucleotides agree with TRBD2. After removal of 2 bases from V and 0 bases from J, the junction contained 0 bases not matched to a gene. Germline V gene lookup returns CDR1 SGDLS and CDR2 YYNGEE. This CDR3 is 14 amino acids long. In nucleotides, the CDR3 is TGTGCCAGCAGCGTTAGCGGGAGCACAGATACGCAGTATTTT. Protein product: CASSVSGSTDTQYF.

This sequence joins TRBV27 and TRBJ1-2; D is undetermined. The CDR3 covers 15 residues. Trimming took 5 bases from V and 8 from J, leaving 21 bases between them. Germline values: CDR1 MNHEY, CDR2 SMNVEV (reference sequence). The CDR3 sequence: CASSPYLTFSGGYTF. In DNA form, the CDR3 reads TGTGCCAGCAGTCCCTACCTGACCTTCTCGGGGGGCTACACCTTC.

The chain carries TRBV28 and TRBJ1-2; 7 bases agree with TRBD1. Germline V gives CDR1 MDHEN, CDR2 SYDVKM. V trimming: 5 bases; J trimming: 1 base; junction bases outside the gene matches: 10. The CDR3 is 16 residues long. The CDR3: CASSALPQGDNYGYTF. The CDR3 DNA reads as TGTGCCAGCAGTGCCCTACCTCAGGGGGATAACTATGGCTACACCTTC.

The V and J genes are TRBV30 and TRBJ2-1, with 10 positions matching TRBD2. This CDR3 is built from 15 residues. The V segment lost 3 bases and the J segment 0 bases; nucleotides outside the gene matches: 2. Germline CDR1 GTSNPN, CDR2 SVGIG (reference sequence). The CDR3 spells CAWRAGGSSYNEQFF. Written as DNA, the CDR3 is TGTGCCTGGAGAGCGGGAGGGAGCTCCTACAATGAGCAGTTCTTC.

The chain joins TRBV28 to TRBJ2-1; 11 bases agree with TRBD1. Trimming cost V 1 base and J 8 bases; bases outside gene matches: 4. The CDR3 runs to 15 residues. CDR1 and CDR2 from the germline V gene are MDHEN and SYDVKM. CDR3 sequence: CASSLSGQGVDEQFF. The CDR3 nucleotides are TGTGCCAGCAGTTTATCGGGACAGGGGGTTGATGAGCAGTTCTTC.